The clone carrying this T cell receptor beta chain was recorded at least ten times. What it binds is unknown. Deletions cut 5 bases from V and 0 bases from J, with 7 bases between. Germline V gives CDR1 SGHVS, CDR2 FQNEAQ. The CDR3 has 13 residues. Axillary draining lymph nodes of breast cancer patients supplied the node samples. The sample comes from a study of breast tumors, draining lymph nodes, adjacent tissues. Study findings and constraints: Tumors had less TCR diversity than lymph nodes, more than nontumor tissue. The data were judged consistent with most tumor T cells coming from lymph node and expanding in tumor. The lymph node origin of tumor T cells was framed as consistent with a hypothesis, not demonstrated. Luminal-like breast cancer showed significantly higher tumor–nontumor repertoire similarity than basal-like.

TCRdb reanalysed the multiplex PCR reads using MiXCR and keeps one entry per CDR3 protein. The table records about 180,000 distinct CDR3 sequences, roughly 30% of them present only once. This receptor was taken from a female donor with breast cancer. Some clones in this sample may be carry-over from other donors' samples. The chain joins TRBV7-8 to TRBJ2-5; D might be TRBD2 (5 bases). The specimen was axillary lymph node tissue. The CDR3 region is CASSGGYQETQYF. The CDR3 DNA reads TGTGCCAGCAGCGGCGGGTACCAAGAGACCCAGTACTTC. Variable domain in full (rest from reference TRBV7-8 and TRBJ2-5): GAGVSQSPRYKVAKRGQDVALRCDPISGHVSLFWYQQALGQGPEFLTYFQNEAQLDKSGLPSDRFFAERPEGSVSTLKIQRTQQEDSAVYLCASSGGYQETQYFGPGTRLLVL.